The clone carrying this TCR beta chain was seen a single time. Its antigen is unknown. When sampled, the donors appeared nominally healthy, though they likely had unrecorded immune exposures. The sample is drawn from a study of cytomegalovirus exposure and HLA in healthy donors. 13 Jbeta primers and 60 Vbeta primers were used for the PCR. TCRdb's table, derived via immunoSEQ multiplex PCR, lists solely in-frame clones and lacks some. Of some 80,000 clones listed, around 76% are singletons. General observations from the study: As was reported, the classifier diagnosed cytomegalovirus status with high specificity and sensitivity. It was assumed in the presence/absence analyses that sequencing depth was roughly uniform across donors. Earlier analysis yielded a pattern in which most TCR beta V segments were productive about 90% or about 30% of the time.

What was sequenced was PBMCs. The receptor was derived from a man between 18 and 35 years old in good health and CMV-seropositive.

The CDR3 region is CASSRGNSGRENTGELFF. CDR3 bases: TGTGCCAGCAGCCGGGGTAATAGCGGGAGGGAAAACACCGGGGAGCTGTTTTTT. This sequence joins TRBV5-4 and TRBJ2-2; 11 bases agree with TRBD2. The J segment lost 2 bases and the V segment lost 4 bases, leaving 10 bases of the junction unmatched. From germline, CDR1 is SGHNT and CDR2 YYREEE (reference sequence). The CDR3 is 18 amino acids. The full variable domain, in which reference TRBV5-4 and TRBJ2-2 provide the parts outside the CDR3, is ETGVTQSPTHLIKTRGQQVTLRCSSQSGHNTVSWYQQALGQGPQFIFQYYREEENGRGNFPPRFSGLQFPNYSSELNVNALELDDSALYLCASSRGNSGRENTGELFFGEGSRLTVL.